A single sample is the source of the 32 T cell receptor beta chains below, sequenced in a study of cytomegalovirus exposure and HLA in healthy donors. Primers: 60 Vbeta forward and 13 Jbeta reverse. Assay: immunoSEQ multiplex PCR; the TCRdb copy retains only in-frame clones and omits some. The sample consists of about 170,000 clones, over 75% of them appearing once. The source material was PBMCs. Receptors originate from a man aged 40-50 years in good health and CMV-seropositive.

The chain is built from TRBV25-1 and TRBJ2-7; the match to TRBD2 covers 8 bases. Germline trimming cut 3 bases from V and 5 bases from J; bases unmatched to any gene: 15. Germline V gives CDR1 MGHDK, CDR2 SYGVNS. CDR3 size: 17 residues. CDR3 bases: TGTGCCAGCAGTGATCTCGGAGCGGGAGCGCATTTGGACGAGCAGTACTTC. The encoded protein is CASSDLGAGAHLDEQYF.

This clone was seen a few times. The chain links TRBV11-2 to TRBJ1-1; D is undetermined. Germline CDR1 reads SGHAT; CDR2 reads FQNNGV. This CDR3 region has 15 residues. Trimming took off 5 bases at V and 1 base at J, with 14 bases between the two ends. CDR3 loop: CASSGMVTGNTEAFF. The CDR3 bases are TGTGCCAGCAGCGGTATGGTGACGGGGAACACTGAAGCTTTCTTT.

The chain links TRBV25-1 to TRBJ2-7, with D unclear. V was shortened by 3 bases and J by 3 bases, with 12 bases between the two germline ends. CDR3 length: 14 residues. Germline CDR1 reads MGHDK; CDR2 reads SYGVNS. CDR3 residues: CASSDPATFYEQYF. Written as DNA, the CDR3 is TGTGCCAGCAGTGACCCCGCTACTTTCTACGAGCAGTACTTC.

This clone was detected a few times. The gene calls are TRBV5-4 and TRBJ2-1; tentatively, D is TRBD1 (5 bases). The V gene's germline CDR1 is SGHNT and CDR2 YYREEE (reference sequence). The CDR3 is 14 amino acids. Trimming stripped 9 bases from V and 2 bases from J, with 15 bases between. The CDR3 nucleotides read TGTGCCACCTCGCCCGGACATCCCTACAATGAGCAGTTCTTC. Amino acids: CATSPGHPYNEQFF.

The CDR3 sequence: CASRAGPQRDEQFF. CDR3 DNA: TGTGCCAGCAGGGCCGGGCCCCAGAGGGATGAGCAGTTCTTC. V gene TRBV11-3 combines with J gene TRBJ2-1, with a weak D call TRBD2 (5 bases). This CDR3 is 14 amino acids long. The ends were cut back, 6 bases at V and 8 bases at J, with 17 bases in the middle. Germline V gene sequence: CDR1 SGHNT, CDR2 YENEEA. The full variable domain, rest sourced from reference TRBV11-3 and TRBJ2-1, is EAGVVQSPRYKIIEKKQPVAFWCNPISGHNTLYWYLQNLGQGPELLIRYENEEAVDDSQLPKDRFSAERLKGVDSTLKIQPAELGDSAVYLCASRAGPQRDEQFFGPGTRLTVL.

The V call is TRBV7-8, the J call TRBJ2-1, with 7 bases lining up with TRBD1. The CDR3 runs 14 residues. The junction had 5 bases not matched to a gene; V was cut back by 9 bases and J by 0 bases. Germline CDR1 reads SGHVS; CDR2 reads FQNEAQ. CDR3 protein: CASTGQNSYNEQFF. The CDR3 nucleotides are TGTGCCAGTACGGGACAGAACTCCTACAATGAGCAGTTCTTC.

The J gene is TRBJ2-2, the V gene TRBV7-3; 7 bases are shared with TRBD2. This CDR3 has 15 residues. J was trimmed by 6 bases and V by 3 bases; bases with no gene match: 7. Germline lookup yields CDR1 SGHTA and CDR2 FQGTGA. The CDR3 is CASSLSGTQAGELFF. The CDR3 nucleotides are TGTGCCAGCAGCTTGAGCGGGACCCAGGCCGGGGAGCTGTTTTTT.

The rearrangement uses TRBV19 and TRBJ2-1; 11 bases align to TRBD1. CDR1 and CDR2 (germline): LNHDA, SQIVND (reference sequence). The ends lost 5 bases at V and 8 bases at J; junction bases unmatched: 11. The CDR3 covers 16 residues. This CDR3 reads CASSPSPGQGAYEQFF. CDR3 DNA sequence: TGTGCCAGTAGTCCCAGCCCCGGACAGGGGGCGTATGAGCAGTTCTTC.

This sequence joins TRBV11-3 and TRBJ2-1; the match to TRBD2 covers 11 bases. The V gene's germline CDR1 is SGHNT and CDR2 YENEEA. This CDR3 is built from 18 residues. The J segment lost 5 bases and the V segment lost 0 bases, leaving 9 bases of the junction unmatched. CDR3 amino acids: CASSLEGSGRAPHNEQFF. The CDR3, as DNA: TGTGCCAGCAGCTTAGAGGGTAGCGGGAGGGCCCCCCACAATGAGCAGTTCTTC.

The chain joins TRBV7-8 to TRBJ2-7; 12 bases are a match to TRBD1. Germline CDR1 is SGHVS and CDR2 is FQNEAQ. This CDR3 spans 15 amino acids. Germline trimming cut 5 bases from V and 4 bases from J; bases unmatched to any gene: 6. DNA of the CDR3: TGTGCCAGCAGCGAACGGGACAGGGGGCCTTACGAGCAGTACTTC. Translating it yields CASSERDRGPYEQYF.

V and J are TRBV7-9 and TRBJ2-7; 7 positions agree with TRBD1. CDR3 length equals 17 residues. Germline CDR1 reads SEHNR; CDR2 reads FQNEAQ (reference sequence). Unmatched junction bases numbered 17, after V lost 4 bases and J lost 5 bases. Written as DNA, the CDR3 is TGTGCCAGCAGCTCGCCTGCCTTAATTGGACAGGAACACGAGCAGTACTTC. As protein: CASSSPALIGQEHEQYF.

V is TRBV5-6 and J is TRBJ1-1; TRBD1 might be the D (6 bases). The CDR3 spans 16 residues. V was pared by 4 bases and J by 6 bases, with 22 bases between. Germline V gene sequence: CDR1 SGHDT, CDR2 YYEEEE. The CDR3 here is CASSRSMGAIVPEAFF. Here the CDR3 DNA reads TGTGCCAGCAGCCGGAGTATGGGGGCGATTGTCCCTGAAGCTTTCTTT.

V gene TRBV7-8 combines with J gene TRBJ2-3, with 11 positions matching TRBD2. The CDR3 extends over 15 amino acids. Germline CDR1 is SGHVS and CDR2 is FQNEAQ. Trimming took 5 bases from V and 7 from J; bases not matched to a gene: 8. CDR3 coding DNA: TGTGCCAGCAGCCCGGGGGCTAGCGGGAGGAATACGCAGTATTTT. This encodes CASSPGASGRNTQYF.

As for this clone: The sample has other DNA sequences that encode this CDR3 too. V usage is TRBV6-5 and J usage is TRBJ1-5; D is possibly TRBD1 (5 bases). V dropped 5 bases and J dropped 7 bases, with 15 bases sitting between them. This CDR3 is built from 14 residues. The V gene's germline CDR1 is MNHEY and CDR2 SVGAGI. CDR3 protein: CASSRGGVGQPQHF. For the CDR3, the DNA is TGTGCCAGCAGTCGGGGCGGGGTGGGACAGCCCCAGCATTTT.

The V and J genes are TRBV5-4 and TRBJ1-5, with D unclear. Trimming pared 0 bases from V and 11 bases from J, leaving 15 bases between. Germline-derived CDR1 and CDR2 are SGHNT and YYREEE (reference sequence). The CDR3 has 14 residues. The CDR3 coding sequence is TGTGCCAGCAGCTTGGAAGGAAACCGCCGGGCCCAGCATTTT. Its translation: CASSLEGNRRAQHF.

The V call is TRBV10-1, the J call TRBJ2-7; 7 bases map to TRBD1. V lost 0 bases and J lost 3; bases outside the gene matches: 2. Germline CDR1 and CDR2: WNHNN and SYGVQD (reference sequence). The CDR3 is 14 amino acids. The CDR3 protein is CASSESTGNYEQYF. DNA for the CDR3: TGCGCCAGCAGTGAGTCGACAGGGAACTACGAGCAGTACTTC.

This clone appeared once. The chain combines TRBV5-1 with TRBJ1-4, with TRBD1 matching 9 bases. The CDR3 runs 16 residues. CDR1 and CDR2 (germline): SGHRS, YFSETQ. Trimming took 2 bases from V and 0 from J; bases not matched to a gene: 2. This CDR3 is CASSLQGAATNEKLFF. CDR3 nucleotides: TGCGCCAGCAGCTTACAGGGGGCCGCAACTAATGAAAAACTGTTTTTT.

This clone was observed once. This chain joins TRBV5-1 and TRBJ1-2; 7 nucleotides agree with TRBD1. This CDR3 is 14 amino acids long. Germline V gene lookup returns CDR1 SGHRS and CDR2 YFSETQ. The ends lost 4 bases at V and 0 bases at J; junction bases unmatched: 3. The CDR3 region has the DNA TGCGCCAGCAGCGGAGGGACAGCTAACTATGGCTACACCTTC. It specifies CASSGGTANYGYTF. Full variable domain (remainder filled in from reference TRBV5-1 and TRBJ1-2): KAGVTQTPRYLIKTRGQQVTLSCSPISGHRSVSWYQQTPGQGLQFLFEYFSETQRNKGNFPGRFSGRQFSNSRSEMNVSTLELGDSALYLCASSGGTANYGYTFGSGTRLTVV.

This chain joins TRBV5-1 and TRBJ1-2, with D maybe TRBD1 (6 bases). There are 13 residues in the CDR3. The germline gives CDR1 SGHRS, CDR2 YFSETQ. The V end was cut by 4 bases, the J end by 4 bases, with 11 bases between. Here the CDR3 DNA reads TGCGCCAGCAGCCGGACAGAGTTCTATGGCTACACCTTC. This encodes CASSRTEFYGYTF.

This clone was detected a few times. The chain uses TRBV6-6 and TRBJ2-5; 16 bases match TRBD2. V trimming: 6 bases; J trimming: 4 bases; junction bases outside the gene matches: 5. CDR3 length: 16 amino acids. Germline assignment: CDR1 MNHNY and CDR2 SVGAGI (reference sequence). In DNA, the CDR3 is TGTGCCAGCAGGGGACTAGCGGGAGGGCCGGGAGAGACCCAGTACTTC. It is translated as CASRGLAGGPGETQYF.

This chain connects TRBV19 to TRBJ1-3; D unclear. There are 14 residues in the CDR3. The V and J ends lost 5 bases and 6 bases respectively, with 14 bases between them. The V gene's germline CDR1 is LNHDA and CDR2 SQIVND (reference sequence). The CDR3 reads CASSPRGPLNTIYF. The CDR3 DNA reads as TGTGCCAGTAGTCCGAGAGGGCCTTTAAACACCATATATTTT.

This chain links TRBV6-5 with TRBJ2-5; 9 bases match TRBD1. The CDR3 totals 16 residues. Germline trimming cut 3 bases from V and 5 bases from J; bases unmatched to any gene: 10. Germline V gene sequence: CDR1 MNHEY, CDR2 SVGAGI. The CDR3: CASSYVSGQGHETQYF. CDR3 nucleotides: TGTGCCAGCAGTTATGTGTCGGGACAGGGTCACGAGACCCAGTACTTC.

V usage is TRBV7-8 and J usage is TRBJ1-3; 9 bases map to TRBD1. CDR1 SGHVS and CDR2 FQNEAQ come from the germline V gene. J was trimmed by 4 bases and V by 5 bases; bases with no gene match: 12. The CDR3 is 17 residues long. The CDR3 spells CASSPHLAQGAGNTIYF. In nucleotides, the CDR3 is TGTGCCAGCAGCCCCCACCTGGCACAGGGGGCAGGAAACACCATATATTTT.

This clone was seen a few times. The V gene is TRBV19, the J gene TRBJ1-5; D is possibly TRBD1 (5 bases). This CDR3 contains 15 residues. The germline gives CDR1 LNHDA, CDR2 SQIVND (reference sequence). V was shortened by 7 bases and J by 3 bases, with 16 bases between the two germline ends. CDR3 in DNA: TGTGCCAGTACCATAGGGGTTCTCCCCAATCAGCCCCAGCATTTT. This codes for CASTIGVLPNQPQHF.

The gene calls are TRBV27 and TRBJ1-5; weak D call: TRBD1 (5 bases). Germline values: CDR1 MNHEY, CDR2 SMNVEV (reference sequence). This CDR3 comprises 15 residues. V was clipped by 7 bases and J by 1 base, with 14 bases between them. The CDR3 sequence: CASTKTEGSNQPQHF. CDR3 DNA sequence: TGTGCCAGCACCAAGACGGAGGGGAGCAATCAGCCCCAGCATTTT.

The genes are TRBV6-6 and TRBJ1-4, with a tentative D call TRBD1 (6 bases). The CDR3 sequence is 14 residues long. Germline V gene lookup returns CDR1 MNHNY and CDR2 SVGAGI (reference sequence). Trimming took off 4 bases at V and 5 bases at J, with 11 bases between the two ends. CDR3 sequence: CASSFGQGNEKLFF. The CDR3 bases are TGTGCCAGCAGTTTCGGCCAGGGGAATGAAAAACTGTTTTTT.

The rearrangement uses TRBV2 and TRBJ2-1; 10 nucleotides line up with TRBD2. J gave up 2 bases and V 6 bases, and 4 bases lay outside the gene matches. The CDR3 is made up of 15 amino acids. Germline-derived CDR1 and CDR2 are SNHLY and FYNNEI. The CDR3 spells CASRPSGGTYNEQFF. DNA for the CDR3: TGTGCCAGCAGGCCTAGCGGGGGCACCTACAATGAGCAGTTCTTC.

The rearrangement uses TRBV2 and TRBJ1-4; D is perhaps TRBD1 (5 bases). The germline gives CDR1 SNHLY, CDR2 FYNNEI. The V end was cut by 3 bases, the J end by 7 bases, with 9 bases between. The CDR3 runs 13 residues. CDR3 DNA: TGTGCCAGCAGTGACAGGGCGCGTGAAAAACTGTTTTTT. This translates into CASSDRAREKLFF. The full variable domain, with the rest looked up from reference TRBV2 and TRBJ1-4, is EPEVTQTPSHQVTQMGQEVILRCVPISNHLYFYWYRQILGQKVEFLVSFYNNEISEKSEIFDDQFSVERPDGSNFTLKIRSTKLEDSAMYFCASSDRAREKLFFGSGTQLSVL.

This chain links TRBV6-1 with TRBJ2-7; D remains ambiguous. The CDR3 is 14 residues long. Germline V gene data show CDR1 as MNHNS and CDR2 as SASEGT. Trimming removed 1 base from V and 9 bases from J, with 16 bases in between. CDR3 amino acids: CASSEGSSLYGQYF. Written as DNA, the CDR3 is TGTGCCAGCAGTGAAGGTAGCAGCCTTTATGGGCAGTACTTC.

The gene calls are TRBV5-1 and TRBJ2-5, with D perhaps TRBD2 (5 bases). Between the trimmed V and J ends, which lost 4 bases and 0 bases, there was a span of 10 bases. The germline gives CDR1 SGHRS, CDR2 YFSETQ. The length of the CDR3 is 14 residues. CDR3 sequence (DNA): TGCGCCAGCAGCGGAGGACGGAACCAAGAGACCCAGTACTTC. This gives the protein CASSGGRNQETQYF.

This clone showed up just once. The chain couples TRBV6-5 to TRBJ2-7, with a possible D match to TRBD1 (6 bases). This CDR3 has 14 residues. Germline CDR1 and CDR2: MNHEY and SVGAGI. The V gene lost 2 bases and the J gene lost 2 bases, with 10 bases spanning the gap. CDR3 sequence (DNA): TGTGCCAGCAGTTACCAGGGGAACCCCTACGAGCAGTACTTC. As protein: CASSYQGNPYEQYF.

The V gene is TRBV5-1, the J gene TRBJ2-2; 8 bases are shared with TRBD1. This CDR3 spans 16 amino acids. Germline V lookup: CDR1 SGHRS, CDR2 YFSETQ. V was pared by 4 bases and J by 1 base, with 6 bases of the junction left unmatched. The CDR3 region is CASSLRTGLNTGELFF. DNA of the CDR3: TGCGCCAGCAGCCTACGGACAGGGCTGAACACCGGGGAGCTGTTTTTT.